This TCR beta chain stems from a study of blood T cell dynamics during melanoma immunotherapy. At the level of the study: First-line therapy was either pembrolizumab or nivolumab with ipilimumab for metastatic melanoma.

Findings of the study overall: At W3, later disease-control patients showed bifurcated PBMC repertoire changes, unlike progressors.

Relative to its sample, this clone is large. Its antigen is undetermined. Each bulk PBMC sample had approximately 340 ng DNA loaded. Sequencing was performed with immunoSEQ multiplex PCR; in TCRdb, only in-frame clones are kept and a portion is missing. This sample yields approximately 15,000 clones, of which 80% to 90% are seen a single time; roughly 4.8% belongs to the top ten. V shed 3 bases and J 4 bases; nucleotides not matched to a gene: 7. The germline V gene encodes CDR1 SGHRS and CDR2 YFSETQ. CDR3 length equals 15 residues. Time point reported: week 3, after first cycle of checkpoint inhibitor. No patient had earlier systemic cancer treatment, concurrent immunosuppressants, or another active cancer.

The clonotype originates from a human donor with melanoma. V usage is TRBV5-1 and J usage is TRBJ2-7; TRBD1 agrees at 10 bases. Source: blood, taken from a patient treated with checkpoint blockade. The CDR3 loop is CASSSGTGVQYEQYF. In DNA, the CDR3 is TGCGCCAGCAGCTCCGGGACAGGGGTTCAGTACGAGCAGTACTTC.